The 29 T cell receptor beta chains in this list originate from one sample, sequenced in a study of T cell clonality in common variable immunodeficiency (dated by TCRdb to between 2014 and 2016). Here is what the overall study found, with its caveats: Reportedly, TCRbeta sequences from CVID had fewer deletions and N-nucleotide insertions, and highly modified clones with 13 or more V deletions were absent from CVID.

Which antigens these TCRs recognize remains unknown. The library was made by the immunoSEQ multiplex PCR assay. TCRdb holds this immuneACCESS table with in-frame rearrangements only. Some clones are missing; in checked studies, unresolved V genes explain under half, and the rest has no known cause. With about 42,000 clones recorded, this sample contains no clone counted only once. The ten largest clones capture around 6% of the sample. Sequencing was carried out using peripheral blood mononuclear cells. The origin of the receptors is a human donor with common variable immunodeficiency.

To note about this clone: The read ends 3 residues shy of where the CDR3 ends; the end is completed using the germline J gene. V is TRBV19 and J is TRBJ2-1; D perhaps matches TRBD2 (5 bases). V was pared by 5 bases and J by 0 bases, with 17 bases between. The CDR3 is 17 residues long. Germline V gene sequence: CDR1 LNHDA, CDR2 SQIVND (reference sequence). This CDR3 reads CASSRLSGPSSYNEQFF. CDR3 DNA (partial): TGTGCCAGTAGTCGGTTGAGCGGCCCATCCTCCTACAATGAG.

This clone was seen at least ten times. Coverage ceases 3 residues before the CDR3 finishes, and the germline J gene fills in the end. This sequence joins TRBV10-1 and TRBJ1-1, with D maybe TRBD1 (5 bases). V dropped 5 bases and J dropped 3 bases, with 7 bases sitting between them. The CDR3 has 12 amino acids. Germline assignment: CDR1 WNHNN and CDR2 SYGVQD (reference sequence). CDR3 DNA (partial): TGCGCCAGCAGTCAGGGTGACACTGAA. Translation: CASSQGDTE. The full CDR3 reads CASSQGDTEAFF.

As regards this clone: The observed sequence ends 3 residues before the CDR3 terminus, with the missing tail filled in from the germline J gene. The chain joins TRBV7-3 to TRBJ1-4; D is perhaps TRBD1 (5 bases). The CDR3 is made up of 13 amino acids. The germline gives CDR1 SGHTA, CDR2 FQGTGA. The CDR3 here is CASSLTGGAKLFF. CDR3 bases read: TGTGCCAGCAGCTTAACGGGGGGAGCGAAA.

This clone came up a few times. The CDR3 DNA, read in part, is TGTGCCAGCAGCCGCGGGGGGGCCCAGGAGACC. This encodes CASSRGGAQET. The CDR3 in full is CASSRGGAQETQYF. This chain connects TRBV13 to TRBJ2-5, with 9 nucleotides matching TRBD2. The sequence runs out 3 residues before the end of the CDR3; the remainder is reconstructed from the germline J gene. Germline CDR1 and CDR2: PRHDT and FYEKMQ (reference sequence). V was clipped by 5 bases and J by 5 bases; unmatched bases: 6. The CDR3 has 14 amino acids.

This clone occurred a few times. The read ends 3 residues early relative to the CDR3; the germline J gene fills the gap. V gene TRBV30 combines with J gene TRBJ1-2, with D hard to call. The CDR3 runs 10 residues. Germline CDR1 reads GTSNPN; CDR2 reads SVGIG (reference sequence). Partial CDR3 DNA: TGTGCCTGGAGGCAGGAAGGC. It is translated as CAWRQEG. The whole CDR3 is CAWRQEGYTF.

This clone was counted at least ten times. The CDR3 protein is CASSVGTVNEAFF. Incomplete CDR3 DNA: TGTGCCAGCAGTGTAGGGACAGTAAATGAA. The chain recombines TRBV6-1 with TRBJ1-1, with TRBD1 identical over 7 bases. The DNA ends 3 residues before the CDR3 does, and the rest of the CDR3 is filled in from the germline J gene. After removal of 4 bases from V and 7 bases from J, the junction contained 6 bases not matched to a gene. CDR3 size: 13 residues. Per the germline V gene, CDR1 is MNHNS and CDR2 is SASEGT.

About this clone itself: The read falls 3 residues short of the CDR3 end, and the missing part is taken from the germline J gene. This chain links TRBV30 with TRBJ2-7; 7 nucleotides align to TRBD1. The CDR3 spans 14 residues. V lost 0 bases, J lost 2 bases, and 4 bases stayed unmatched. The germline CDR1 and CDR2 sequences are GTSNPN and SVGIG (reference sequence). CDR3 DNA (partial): TGTGCCTGGAGTGTACGGGACAGCACCTACGAG. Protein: CAWSVRDSTYE. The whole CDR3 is CAWSVRDSTYEQYF.

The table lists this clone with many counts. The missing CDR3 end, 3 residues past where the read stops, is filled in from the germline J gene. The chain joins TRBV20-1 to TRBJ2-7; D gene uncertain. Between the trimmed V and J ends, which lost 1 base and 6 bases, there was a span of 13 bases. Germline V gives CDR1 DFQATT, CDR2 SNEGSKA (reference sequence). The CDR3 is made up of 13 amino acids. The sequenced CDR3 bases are TGCAGTGCTAGAGTCCCAGGAGTCCGCGAG. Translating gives CSARVPGVRE. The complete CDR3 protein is CSARVPGVREQYF.

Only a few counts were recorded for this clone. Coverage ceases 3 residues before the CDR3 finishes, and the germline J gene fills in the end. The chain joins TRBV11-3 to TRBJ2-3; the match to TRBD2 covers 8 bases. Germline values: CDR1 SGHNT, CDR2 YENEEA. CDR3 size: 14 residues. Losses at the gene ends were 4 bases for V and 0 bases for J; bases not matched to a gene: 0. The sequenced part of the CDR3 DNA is TGTGCCAGCAGCTCGGGGGGGAGCACAGATACG. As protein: CASSSGGSTDT. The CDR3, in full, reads CASSSGGSTDTQYF.

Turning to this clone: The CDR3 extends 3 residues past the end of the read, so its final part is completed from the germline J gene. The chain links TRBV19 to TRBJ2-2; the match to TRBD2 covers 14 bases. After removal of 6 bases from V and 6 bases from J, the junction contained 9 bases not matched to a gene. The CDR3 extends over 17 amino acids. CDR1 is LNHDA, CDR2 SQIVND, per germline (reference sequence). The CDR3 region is CASRLSGTSGSPGELFF. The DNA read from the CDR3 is TGTGCCAGTAGACTATCCGGGACTAGCGGGAGTCCCGGGGAG.

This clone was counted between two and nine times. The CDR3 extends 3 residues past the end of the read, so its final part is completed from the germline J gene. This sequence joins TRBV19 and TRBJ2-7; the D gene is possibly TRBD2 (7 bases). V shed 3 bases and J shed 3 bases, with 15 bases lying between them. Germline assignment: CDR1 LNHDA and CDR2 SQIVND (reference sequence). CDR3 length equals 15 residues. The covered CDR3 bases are TGTGCCAGTAGTATTGGAGGGGGGGGAAGCTACGAG. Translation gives CASSIGGGGSYE. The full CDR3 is CASSIGGGGSYEQYF.

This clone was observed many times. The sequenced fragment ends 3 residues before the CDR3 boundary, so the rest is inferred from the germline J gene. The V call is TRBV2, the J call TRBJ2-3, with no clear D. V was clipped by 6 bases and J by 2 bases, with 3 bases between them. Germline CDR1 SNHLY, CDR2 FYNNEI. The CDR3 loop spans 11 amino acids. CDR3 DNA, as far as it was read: TGTGCCAGCAGCCTCACAGATACG. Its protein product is CASSLTDT. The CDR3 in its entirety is CASSLTDTQYF.

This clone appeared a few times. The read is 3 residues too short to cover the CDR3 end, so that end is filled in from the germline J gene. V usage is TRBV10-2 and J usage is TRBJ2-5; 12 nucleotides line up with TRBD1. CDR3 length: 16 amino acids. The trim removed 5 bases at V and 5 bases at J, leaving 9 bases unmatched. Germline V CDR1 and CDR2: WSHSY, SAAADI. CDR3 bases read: TGCGCCAGCAGTTCCGGGACAGGGGGCCAAGGGGAGACC. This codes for CASSSGTGGQGET. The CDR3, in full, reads CASSSGTGGQGETQYF.

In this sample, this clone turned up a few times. CDR3 protein: CASSLAPGETDTQYF. The DNA read from the CDR3 is TGTGCCAGCAGCTTAGCTCCGGGGGAAACAGATACG. This chain links TRBV7-2 with TRBJ2-3, with TRBD2 as a possible D gene (6 bases). The CDR3 end lies 3 residues beyond the end of the read and is filled in from the germline J gene. There are 15 residues in the CDR3. Germline CDR1 reads SGHTA; CDR2 reads FQGNSA. Trimming took 0 bases from V and 3 from J, leaving 10 bases between them.

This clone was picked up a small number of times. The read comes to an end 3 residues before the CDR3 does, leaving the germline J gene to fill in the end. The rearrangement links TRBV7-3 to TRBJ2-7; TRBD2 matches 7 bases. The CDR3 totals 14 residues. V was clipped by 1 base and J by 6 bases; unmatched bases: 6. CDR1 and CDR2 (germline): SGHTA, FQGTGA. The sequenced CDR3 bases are TGTGCCAGCAGCTTAAGGGGGGGATCACGCGAG. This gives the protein CASSLRGGSRE. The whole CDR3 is CASSLRGGSREQYF.

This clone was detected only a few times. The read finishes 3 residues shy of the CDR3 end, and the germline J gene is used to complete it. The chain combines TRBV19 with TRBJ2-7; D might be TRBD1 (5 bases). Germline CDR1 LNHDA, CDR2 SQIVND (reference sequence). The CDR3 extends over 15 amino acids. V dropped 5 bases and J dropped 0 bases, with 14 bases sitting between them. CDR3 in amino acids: CASSASQGSSYEQYF. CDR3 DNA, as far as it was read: TGTGCCAGTAGTGCTTCCCAGGGAAGCTCCTACGAG.

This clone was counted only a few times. The CDR3 here is CASSSAGSNEQYF. The part of the CDR3 DNA that was read is TGTGCCAGCTCCTCCGCGGGGTCCAACGAG. The chain couples TRBV18 to TRBJ2-7, with a tentative D call TRBD2 (6 bases). The read terminates 3 residues ahead of where the CDR3 ends, so the germline J gene completes it. V lost 6 bases and J 5 bases, leaving 14 bases between the germline ends. Germline V gives CDR1 KGHSH, CDR2 LQKENI. The CDR3 runs to 13 residues.

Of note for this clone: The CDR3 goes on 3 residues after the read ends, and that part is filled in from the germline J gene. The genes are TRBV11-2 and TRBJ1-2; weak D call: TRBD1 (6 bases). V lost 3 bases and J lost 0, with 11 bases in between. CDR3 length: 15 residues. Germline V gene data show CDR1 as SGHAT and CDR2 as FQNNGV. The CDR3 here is CASSLDSTTNYGYTF. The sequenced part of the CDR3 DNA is TGTGCCAGCAGCTTGGACAGCACTACTAACTATGGC.

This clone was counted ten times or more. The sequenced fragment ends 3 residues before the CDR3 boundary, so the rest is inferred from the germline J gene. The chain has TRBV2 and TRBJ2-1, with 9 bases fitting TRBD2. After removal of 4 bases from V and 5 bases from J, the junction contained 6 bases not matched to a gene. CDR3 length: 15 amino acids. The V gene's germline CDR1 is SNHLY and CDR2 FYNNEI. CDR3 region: CASSGPSGANNEQFF. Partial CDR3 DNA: TGTGCCAGCAGTGGGCCTAGCGGGGCCAACAATGAG.

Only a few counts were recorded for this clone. CDR3 DNA (partial): TGTGCCAGCAGCTTAGGCAACAGGGCTAACTATGGC. Protein sequence: CASSLGNRANYG. The CDR3, in full, reads CASSLGNRANYGYTF. V is TRBV7-9 and J is TRBJ1-2; D perhaps matches TRBD1 (6 bases). Read data end 3 residues before the CDR3 end; the end is taken from the germline J gene. The CDR3 runs 15 residues. Germline V CDR1 and CDR2: SEHNR, FQNEAQ (reference sequence). The germline V and J ends were trimmed by 1 base and 0 bases, with 9 bases remaining between them.

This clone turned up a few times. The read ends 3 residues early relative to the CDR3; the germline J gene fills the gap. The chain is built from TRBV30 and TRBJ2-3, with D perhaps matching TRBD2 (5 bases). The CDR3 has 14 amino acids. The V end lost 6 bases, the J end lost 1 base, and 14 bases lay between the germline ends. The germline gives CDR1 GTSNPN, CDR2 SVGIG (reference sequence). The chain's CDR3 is CACTEDSRTDTQYF. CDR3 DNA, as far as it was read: TGTGCCTGCACCGAGGACTCCCGCACAGATACG.

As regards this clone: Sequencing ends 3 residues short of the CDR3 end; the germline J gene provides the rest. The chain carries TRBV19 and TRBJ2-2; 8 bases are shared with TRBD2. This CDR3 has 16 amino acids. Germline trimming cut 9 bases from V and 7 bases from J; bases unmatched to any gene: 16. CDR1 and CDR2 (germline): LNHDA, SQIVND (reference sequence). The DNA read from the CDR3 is TGTGCCAGCACCTCGGGAGGGCTTATAAGGGGCGGGGAG. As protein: CASTSGGLIRGGE. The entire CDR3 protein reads CASTSGGLIRGGELFF.

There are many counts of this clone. The part of the CDR3 DNA that was read is TGTGCCAGCTCACCAACTGGGGGCAACACAGATACG. Encoded protein: CASSPTGGNTDT. In full, the CDR3 is CASSPTGGNTDTQYF. The chain links TRBV18 to TRBJ2-3; tentative D call: TRBD1 (6 bases). The read is 3 residues too short to cover the CDR3 end, so that end is filled in from the germline J gene. V gave up 2 bases and J gave up 2 bases, with 11 bases separating them. CDR3 length: 15 amino acids. The germline CDR1 and CDR2 sequences are KGHSH and LQKENI.

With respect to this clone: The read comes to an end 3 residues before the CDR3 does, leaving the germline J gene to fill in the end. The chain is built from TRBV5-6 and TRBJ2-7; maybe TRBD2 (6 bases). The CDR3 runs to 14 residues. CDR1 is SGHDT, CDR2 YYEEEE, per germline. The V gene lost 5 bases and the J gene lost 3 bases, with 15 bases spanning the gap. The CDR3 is CASRGRGRGYEQYF. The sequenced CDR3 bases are TGTGCCAGCAGGGGGCGGGGACGGGGCTACGAG.

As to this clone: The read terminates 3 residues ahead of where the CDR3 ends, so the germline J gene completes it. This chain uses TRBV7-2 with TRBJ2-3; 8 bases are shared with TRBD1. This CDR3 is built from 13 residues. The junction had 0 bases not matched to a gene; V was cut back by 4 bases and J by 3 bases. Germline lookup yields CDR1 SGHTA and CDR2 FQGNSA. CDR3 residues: CASSWDRTDTQYF. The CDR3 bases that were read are TGTGCCAGCAGCTGGGACAGGACAGATACG.

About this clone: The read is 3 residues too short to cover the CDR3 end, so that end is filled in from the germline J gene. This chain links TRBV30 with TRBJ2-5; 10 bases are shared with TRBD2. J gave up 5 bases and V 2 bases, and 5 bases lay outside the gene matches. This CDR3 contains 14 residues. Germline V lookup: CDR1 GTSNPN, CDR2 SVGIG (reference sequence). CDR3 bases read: TGTGCCTGGAGTACGACTAGCGGGTGGGAGACC. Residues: CAWSTTSGWET. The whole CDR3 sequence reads CAWSTTSGWETQYF. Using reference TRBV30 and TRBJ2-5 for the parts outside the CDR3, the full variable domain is SQTIHQWPATLVQPVGSPLSLECTVEGTSNPNLYWYRQAAGRGLQLLFYSVGIGQISSEVPQNLSASRPQDRQFILSSKKLLLSDSGFYLCAWSTTSGWETQYFGPGTRLLVL.

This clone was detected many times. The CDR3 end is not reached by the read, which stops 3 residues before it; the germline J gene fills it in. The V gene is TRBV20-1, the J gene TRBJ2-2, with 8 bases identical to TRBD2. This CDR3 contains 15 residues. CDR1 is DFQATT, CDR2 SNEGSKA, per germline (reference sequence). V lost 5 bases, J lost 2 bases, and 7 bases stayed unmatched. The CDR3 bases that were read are TGCAGTGCTCCCTATAGCGGGGCAAACACCGGGGAG. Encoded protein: CSAPYSGANTGE. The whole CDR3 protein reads CSAPYSGANTGELFF.

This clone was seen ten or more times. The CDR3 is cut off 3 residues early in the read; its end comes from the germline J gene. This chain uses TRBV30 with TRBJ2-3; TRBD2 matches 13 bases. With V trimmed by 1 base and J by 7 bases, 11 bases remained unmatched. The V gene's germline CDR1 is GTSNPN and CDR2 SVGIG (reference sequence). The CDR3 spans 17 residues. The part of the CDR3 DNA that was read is TGTGCCTGGAGTGCCTACAGACCGGGACTAGCGGGGAATACG. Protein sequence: CAWSAYRPGLAGNT. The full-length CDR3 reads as CAWSAYRPGLAGNTQYF. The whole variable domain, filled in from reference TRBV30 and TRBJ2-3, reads SQTIHQWPATLVQPVGSPLSLECTVEGTSNPNLYWYRQAAGRGLQLLFYSVGIGQISSEVPQNLSASRPQDRQFILSSKKLLLSDSGFYLCAWSAYRPGLAGNTQYFGPGTRLTVL.

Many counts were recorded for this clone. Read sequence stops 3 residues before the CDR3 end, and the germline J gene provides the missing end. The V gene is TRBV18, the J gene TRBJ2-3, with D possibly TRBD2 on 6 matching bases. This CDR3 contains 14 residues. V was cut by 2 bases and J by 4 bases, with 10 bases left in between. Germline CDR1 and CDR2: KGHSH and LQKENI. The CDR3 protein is CASSPGRRADTQYF. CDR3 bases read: TGTGCCAGCTCACCAGGCAGGAGGGCAGATACG. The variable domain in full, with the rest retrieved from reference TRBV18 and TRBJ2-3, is NAGVMQNPRHLVRRRGQEARLRCSPMKGHSHVYWYRQLPEEGLKFMVYLQKENIIDESGMPKERFSAEFPKEGPSILRIQQVVRGDSAAYFCASSPGRRADTQYFGPGTRLTVL.